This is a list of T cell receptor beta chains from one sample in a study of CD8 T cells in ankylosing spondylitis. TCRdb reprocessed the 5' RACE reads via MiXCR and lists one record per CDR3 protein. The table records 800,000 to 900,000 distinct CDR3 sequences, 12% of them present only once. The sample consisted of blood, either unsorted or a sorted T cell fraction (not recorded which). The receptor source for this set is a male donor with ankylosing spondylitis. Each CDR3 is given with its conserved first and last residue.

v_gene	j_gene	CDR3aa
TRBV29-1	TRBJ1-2	CSVHGPGDGYTF
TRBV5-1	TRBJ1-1	CASSQTGTEHTEAFF
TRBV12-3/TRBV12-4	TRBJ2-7	CASRREGEQYF
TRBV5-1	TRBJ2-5	CASSLAVQETQYF
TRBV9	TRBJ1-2	CASSGSGQELYGYTF
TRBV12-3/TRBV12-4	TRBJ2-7	CASSRTGNEQYF
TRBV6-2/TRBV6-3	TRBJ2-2	CASTLEGQGPGELFF
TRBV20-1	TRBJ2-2	CRAGDSNTGELFF
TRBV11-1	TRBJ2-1	CASSTGQGSTDGFNEQFF
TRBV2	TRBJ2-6	CASSERTGANVLTF
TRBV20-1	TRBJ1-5	CSARKEGQGLQPQHF
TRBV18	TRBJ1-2	CASSPGTVQGYTF
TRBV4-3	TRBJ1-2	CASSQVTGTGENF
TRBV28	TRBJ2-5	CASSPPLMDRVETQYF
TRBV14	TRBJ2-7	CASSQGSLYYEQYF